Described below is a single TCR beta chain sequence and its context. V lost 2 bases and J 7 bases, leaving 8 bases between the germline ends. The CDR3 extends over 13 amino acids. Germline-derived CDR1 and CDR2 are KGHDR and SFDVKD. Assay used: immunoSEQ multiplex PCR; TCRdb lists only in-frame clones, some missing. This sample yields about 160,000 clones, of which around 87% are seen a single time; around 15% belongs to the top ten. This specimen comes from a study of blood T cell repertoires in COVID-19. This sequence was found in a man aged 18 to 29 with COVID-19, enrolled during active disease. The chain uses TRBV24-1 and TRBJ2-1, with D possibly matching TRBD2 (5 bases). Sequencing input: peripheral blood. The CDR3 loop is CATSDWTQNEQFF. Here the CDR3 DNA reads TGTGCCACCAGTGATTGGACTCAGAATGAGCAGTTCTTC.